A single sample is the source of the 30 T cell receptor beta chains below, sequenced in a study of blood T cell repertoires in COVID-19. Libraries were prepared by immunoSEQ multiplex PCR; TCRdb keeps only in-frame clonotypes and omits some of them. The sample shows about 200,000 clones, almost 85% of them seen only once. Sequences were obtained from peripheral blood. The origin of the receptors is a human donor with acute or convalescent COVID-19. The donor label of this sample is uncertain.

The genes are TRBV19 and TRBJ1-5; TRBD1 matches 10 bases. From germline, CDR1 is LNHDA and CDR2 SQIVND (reference sequence). The CDR3 is 18 residues long. V dropped 6 bases and J dropped 0; count of bases not matched to a gene: 11. As DNA, the CDR3 is TGTGCCAGTAGCGATGGGGGACAGGGGACCTATAGCAATCAGCCCCAGCATTTT. Translated: CASSDGGQGTYSNQPQHF.

The genes are TRBV5-1 and TRBJ2-6; 9 bases match TRBD2. The V gene end was trimmed by 3 bases and the J gene end by 0 bases; junction bases not matched to a gene: 10. The CDR3 spans 19 residues. CDR1 and CDR2 from the germline V gene are SGHRS and YFSETQ. The CDR3 reads CASSYLSLAGLSGANVLTF. The DNA of the CDR3 is TGCGCCAGCAGCTACTTGAGTCTAGCGGGGCTCTCTGGGGCCAACGTCCTGACTTTC.

Notes on this clone: Other DNA variants within this sample encode the same CDR3. The rearrangement links TRBV5-4 to TRBJ2-3; the match to TRBD1 covers 10 bases. CDR1 is SGHNT and CDR2 is YYREEE in the germline V gene (reference sequence). The CDR3 consists of 14 residues. The V and J ends lost 4 bases and 3 bases, in that order; junction bases with no gene match: 2. DNA of the CDR3: TGTGCCAGCAGCAAGGGACAGGGGACAGATACGCAGTATTTT. Its translation: CASSKGQGTDTQYF.

This rearrangement joins TRBV7-3 to TRBJ2-1; 13 bases fit TRBD2. Trimming at V came to 4 bases and at J to 0 bases, leaving 9 bases not matched to a gene. The germline V gene encodes CDR1 SGHTA and CDR2 FQGTGA. This CDR3 has 19 residues. The DNA for the CDR3 is TGTGCCAGCAGCTCAGGGACTAGCGGGACCCCGAGCTCCTACAATGAGCAGTTCTTC. It yields the protein CASSSGTSGTPSSYNEQFF.

V is TRBV30 and J is TRBJ2-1; TRBD1 is a possible D gene (6 bases). The germline V and J ends were trimmed by 2 bases and 2 bases, with 7 bases remaining between them. The germline V gene has CDR1 GTSNPN and CDR2 SVGIG (reference sequence). The CDR3 consists of 13 residues. The CDR3 reads CAWSKGAYNEQFF. In DNA, the CDR3 is TGTGCCTGGAGTAAGGGGGCCTACAATGAGCAGTTCTTC.

V is TRBV5-4 and J is TRBJ1-6; tentatively, D is TRBD1 (6 bases). The CDR3 spans 16 residues. Per the germline V gene, CDR1 is SGHNT and CDR2 is YYREEE (reference sequence). With 4 bases removed from V and 3 bases from J, the gap between germline ends came to 14 bases. CDR3 sequence: CASSEDSTIYNSPLHF. CDR3 nucleotide sequence: TGTGCCAGCAGCGAGGACAGCACCATCTATAATTCACCCCTCCACTTT.

This clone has only one observation. The chain carries TRBV5-6 and TRBJ2-1; possibly TRBD2 for D (5 bases). Trimming cost V 0 bases and J 14 bases, with 12 bases left between them. Per germline, CDR1 SGHDT and CDR2 YYEEEE. The CDR3 has 12 residues. DNA for the CDR3: TGTGCCAGCAGCTTGGATAGGACTGGGGAGTTCTTC. Protein sequence: CASSLDRTGEFF.

The rearrangement uses TRBV9 and TRBJ2-5, with no clear D. The CDR3 length is 15 residues. Germline V gene lookup returns CDR1 SGDLS and CDR2 YYNGEE. Trimming removed 4 bases at V and 5 bases at J, with 18 bases between. In DNA, the CDR3 is TGTGCCAGCAGCCTGTCCGGGTCGCCTCGGGAGACCCAGTACTTC. It is translated as CASSLSGSPRETQYF.

V gene TRBV27 combines with J gene TRBJ1-5; 7 bases line up with TRBD1. The V segment lost 0 bases and the J segment 0 bases; nucleotides outside the gene matches: 5. In germline, CDR1 is MNHEY, CDR2 SMNVEV (reference sequence). This CDR3 has 17 amino acids. The CDR3 loop reads CASSLSGTAYSNQPQHF. The DNA of the CDR3 is TGTGCCAGCAGTTTATCCGGGACAGCTTATAGCAATCAGCCCCAGCATTTT.

The rearrangement joins TRBV7-9 to TRBJ2-7; 7 bases line up with TRBD2. Trimming cost V 3 bases and J 0 bases; bases outside gene matches: 8. CDR3 length: 16 amino acids. Germline assignment: CDR1 SEHNR and CDR2 FQNEAQ (reference sequence). The CDR3 nucleotides are TGTGCCAGCAGCTTGAGGGAGGGCTTCAGCTCCTACGAGCAGTACTTC. As protein: CASSLREGFSSYEQYF. Complete variable domain (other parts from reference TRBV7-9 and TRBJ2-7): DTGVSQNPRHKITKRGQNVTFRCDPISEHNRLYWYRQTLGQGPEFLTYFQNEAQLEKSRLLSDRFSAERPKGSFSTLEIQRTEQGDSAMYLCASSLREGFSSYEQYFGPGTRLTVT.

As regards this clone: Additional DNA sequences in this sample encode the identical CDR3. The chain couples TRBV18 to TRBJ1-6, with D unclear. Trimming took 2 bases from V and 0 from J, leaving 5 bases between them. This CDR3 spans 15 amino acids. The V gene's germline CDR1 is KGHSH and CDR2 LQKENI. CDR3 region: CASSPGSSYNSPLHF. The CDR3 bases are TGTGCCAGCTCACCAGGGAGCTCCTATAATTCACCCCTCCACTTT.

The V gene is TRBV30, the J gene TRBJ2-1, with D tentatively TRBD1 (5 bases). Trimming removed 4 bases from V and 8 bases from J, with 9 bases in between. This CDR3 has 11 residues. Germline V gene sequence: CDR1 GTSNPN, CDR2 SVGIG (reference sequence). The CDR3: CAWTGFDEQFF. DNA for the CDR3: TGTGCCTGGACAGGGTTCGATGAGCAGTTCTTC.

This CDR3 is CAVKREGWTGELFF. CDR3 bases: TGTGCCGTTAAGCGGGAGGGATGGACCGGGGAGCTGTTTTTT. The chain recombines TRBV30 with TRBJ2-2, with TRBD2 identical over 10 bases. This CDR3 is 14 amino acids long. V lost 8 bases and J lost 5; bases outside the gene matches: 8. Germline V lookup: CDR1 GTSNPN, CDR2 SVGIG (reference sequence).

The V and J genes are TRBV7-9 and TRBJ2-7; D is ambiguous. CDR3 length: 12 amino acids. Trimming took 5 bases from V and 7 from J, leaving 12 bases between them. Germline CDR1 is SEHNR and CDR2 is FQNEAQ (reference sequence). CDR3 DNA: TGTGCCAGCAGCCTAGACGCACAGGAGCAGTACTTC. Protein product: CASSLDAQEQYF.

J is TRBJ2-2 and V is TRBV5-5; D is ambiguous. Germline V CDR1 and CDR2: SGHKS, YYEKEE (reference sequence). The CDR3 spans 15 residues. Trimming took off 4 bases at V and 1 base at J, with 11 bases between the two ends. The CDR3 here is CASSLTVLNTGELFF. CDR3 DNA sequence: TGTGCCAGCAGCCTTACGGTCTTGAACACCGGGGAGCTGTTTTTT.

The chain couples TRBV10-2 to TRBJ2-7; 8 bases match TRBD1. This CDR3 region has 13 residues. Germline CDR1 reads WSHSY; CDR2 reads SAAADI. V shed 7 bases and J 1 base; nucleotides not matched to a gene: 3. CDR3 region: CASTGQGSYEQYF. As DNA, the CDR3 is TGCGCCAGCACAGGACAGGGATCCTACGAGCAGTACTTC.

The chain uses TRBV13 and TRBJ2-4; 14 nucleotides align to TRBD2. V was pared by 3 bases and J by 2 bases, with 6 bases of the junction left unmatched. The CDR3 is made up of 18 amino acids. Germline V gene sequence: CDR1 PRHDT, CDR2 FYEKMQ (reference sequence). CDR3 coding DNA: TGTGCCAGCAGCTTTGGACTAGCGGGAGGAGAGTCCAAAAACATTCAGTACTTC. This translates into CASSFGLAGGESKNIQYF.

The gene calls are TRBV19 and TRBJ2-2; D is perhaps TRBD2 (5 bases). The germline V and J ends were trimmed by 7 bases and 5 bases, with 14 bases remaining between them. Germline V gene data show CDR1 as LNHDA and CDR2 as SQIVND (reference sequence). The CDR3 has 14 amino acids. The CDR3 DNA is TGTGCCAGTAAGGAAACGGGATGGACCGGGGAGCTGTTTTTT. Translating gives CASKETGWTGELFF.

CDR3 coding DNA: TGTGCCAGCAGCGTAGATAGTTGGGGCGGCCACAATTCACCCCTCCACTTT. It translates to CASSVDSWGGHNSPLHF. The rearrangement uses TRBV9 and TRBJ1-6; D may be TRBD1 (5 bases). Trimming shortened V by 0 bases and J by 7 bases, and 17 bases separated the two germline ends. CDR1 and CDR2 from the germline V gene are SGDLS and YYNGEE. The CDR3 is made up of 17 amino acids.

Here the CDR3 DNA reads TGTGCCAGCAGCGGGAGGACCCAGTACTTC. It yields the protein CASSGRTQYF. The chain recombines TRBV11-1 with TRBJ2-5, with D perhaps TRBD2 (5 bases). Trimming removed 5 bases from V and 7 bases from J, with 5 bases in between. The CDR3 spans 10 residues. Germline V gene data show CDR1 as SGHAT and CDR2 as FQDESV (reference sequence).

This clone was seen once. The chain combines TRBV7-9 with TRBJ1-3; D is possibly TRBD1 (5 bases). The ends were cut back, 5 bases at V and 5 bases at J, with 13 bases in the middle. Germline CDR1 reads SEHNR; CDR2 reads FQNEAQ (reference sequence). This CDR3 has 14 residues. CDR3 nucleotides: TGTGCCAGCAGCCCCCCTGCAGGGAGAAACACCATATATTTT. Translated: CASSPPAGRNTIYF.

This clone was picked up one time. The V gene is TRBV2, the J gene TRBJ2-1; maybe TRBD2 (5 bases). The V gene lost 7 bases and the J gene lost 0 bases, with 10 bases spanning the gap. Germline CDR1 and CDR2: SNHLY and FYNNEI. CDR3 length: 14 amino acids. CDR3 in DNA: TGTGCCAGCAACGGCGGAGGCTCCTACAATGAGCAGTTCTTC. This translates into CASNGGGSYNEQFF.

This clone was seen more than once but under ten times. This chain uses TRBV5-6 with TRBJ1-6; D not certain. The germline V gene has CDR1 SGHDT and CDR2 YYEEEE. V was clipped by 0 bases and J by 8 bases, with 6 bases between them. The CDR3 is 13 amino acids. The CDR3, as DNA: TGTGCCAGCAGCTTGGCCGTTGATTCACCCCTCCACTTT. This encodes CASSLAVDSPLHF.

V is TRBV6-5 and J is TRBJ2-3; 8 bases are a match to TRBD2. V dropped 6 bases and J dropped 0; count of bases not matched to a gene: 5. Germline V gene lookup returns CDR1 MNHEY and CDR2 SVGAGI. The CDR3 sequence is 15 residues long. CDR3 loop: CASRRSGTSTDTQYF. CDR3 coding DNA: TGTGCCAGCAGACGTAGCGGGACTAGCACAGATACGCAGTATTTT.

V gene TRBV27 combines with J gene TRBJ2-1; 10 positions match TRBD2. From germline, CDR1 is MNHEY and CDR2 SMNVEV (reference sequence). With V trimmed by 3 bases and J by 6 bases, 8 bases remained unmatched. This CDR3 contains 16 residues. The CDR3 protein is CASSFSPSGSRNEQFF. The CDR3 coding sequence is TGTGCCAGCAGTTTCAGCCCTAGCGGGAGTCGCAATGAGCAGTTCTTC.

CDR3 region: CSGGTGGNIQYF. The CDR3 DNA follows: TGCAGCGGGGGGACGGGAGGGAACATTCAGTACTTC. This chain joins TRBV29-1 and TRBJ2-4, with 8 positions matching TRBD2. This CDR3 spans 12 amino acids. CDR1 is SQVTM and CDR2 is ANQGSEA in the germline V gene. Trimming took 7 bases from V and 7 from J; bases not matched to a gene: 6.

The V gene is TRBV4-3, the J gene TRBJ2-2; D call uncertain. The CDR3 totals 16 residues. The V and J ends lost 0 bases and 1 base respectively, with 9 bases between them. From germline, CDR1 is LGHNA and CDR2 YSLEER. The CDR3 sequence is CASSQDVWRNTGELFF. The CDR3 bases are TGCGCCAGCAGCCAAGATGTTTGGAGGAACACCGGGGAGCTGTTTTTT.

The chain employs TRBV30 and TRBJ1-4; D may be TRBD1 (6 bases). Germline CDR1 reads GTSNPN; CDR2 reads SVGIG (reference sequence). Trimming stripped 3 bases from V and 6 bases from J, with 14 bases between. This CDR3 has 14 amino acids. CDR3: CAWRQRGADEKLFF. CDR3 DNA sequence: TGTGCCTGGAGACAGCGGGGGGCGGATGAAAAACTGTTTTTT.

The CDR3 region is CASSPQPGLAGNEQYF. The CDR3 bases are TGCGCCAGCAGCCCACAACCGGGACTAGCGGGAAACGAGCAGTACTTC. The chain joins TRBV5-1 to TRBJ2-7; 13 bases match TRBD2. CDR1 and CDR2 from the germline V gene are SGHRS and YFSETQ. This CDR3 region has 16 residues. V shed 4 bases and J 5 bases; nucleotides not matched to a gene: 9.

The chain links TRBV4-1 to TRBJ1-4; D is perhaps TRBD1 (6 bases). The germline V and J ends were trimmed by 3 bases and 0 bases, with 11 bases remaining between them. The CDR3 consists of 16 residues. Germline assignment: CDR1 MGHRA and CDR2 YSYEKL. The CDR3 DNA follows: TGCGCCAGCAGCCAGGCCGACAGGACAACTAATGAAAAACTGTTTTTT. It is translated as CASSQADRTTNEKLFF.